This TCR beta chain was sequenced during a study of human T cells and chemical hapten exposure. Study information: Reading of the patch tests, which applied 0.01% DPC to the upper back, occurred at 6 days.

Documented time point: patch test 2, 6 weeks after DPC sensitization. Treatment reported: therapeutic diphenylcyclopropenone sensitization with weekly scalp DPC. Blood was drawn before each patch test was applied. Those who donated were patients with alopecia, 18 to 70 years of age, and suitable for DPC. This clonotype appeared a few times. Its cognate antigen is unknown. The V and J ends lost 5 bases and 0 bases respectively, with 7 bases between them. The CDR3 totals 13 residues. CDR1 and CDR2 (germline): MNHNS, SASEGT. General study points: There was alopecia in the donors, so their immune response may differ from that of healthy people.

TCRdb processed the RACE reads anew with MiXCR; each CDR3 protein has one entry. The profile covers roughly 150,000 distinct CDR3 sequences, with about 10% appearing a single time and less than 1.5% taken by the ten largest. The chain carries TRBV6-1 and TRBJ2-5; D is perhaps TRBD2 (5 bases). The receptor was derived from a woman in her 50s with alopecia areata. Some clones in this sample may be carry-over from other donors' samples. This specimen consisted of whole blood, obtained in connection with sensitization to the hapten diphenylcyclopropenone (DPC). The chain's CDR3 is CASSRRYQETQYF. DNA for the CDR3: TGTGCCAGCAGTAGGAGGTACCAAGAGACCCAGTACTTC.